The clone carrying this T cell receptor (beta chain) was seen ten or more times. What it recognizes is unknown. Blood bank volunteers in Maryland, USA, served as healthy controls. The data are from a study of neurological immune-mediated disorders. TCRdb re-called the 5' RACE reads through MiXCR, storing one row per CDR3 protein. This repertoire shows tens of thousands of distinct CDR3 sequences, 9% to 15% found once; its top ten account for around 7.6%. Study conclusions and caveats: None of the CDR3 amino acid sequences of expanded clones recurred across subjects, suggesting private repertoires in all groups. Multiple sclerosis patients had less TCR clonal expansion than even healthy controls, unlike HTLV-1-associated myelopathy.

The CDR3 contains 13 residues. V dropped 2 bases and J dropped 5 bases, with 9 bases sitting between them. Germline CDR1 and CDR2: DFQATT and SNEGSKA (reference sequence). The origin of this receptor is a man aged 55 to 69 in good health. Material for sequencing was PBMCs. The chain recombines TRBV20-1 with TRBJ2-2, with D possibly being TRBD2 (6 bases). The DNA of the CDR3 is TGCAGTGCTAGATTAGGAGGGACCGGGGAGCTGTTTTTT. Residues: CSARLGGTGELFF.